This note documents a single T cell receptor beta chain sequence. The authors' processing: Amplifying reference gene primers gave estimates of nucleated cell counts. TCRdb keeps only in-frame clones here, not all; method: immunoSEQ multiplex PCR. V, J and clone size are those of that table, while D and trimming were read from the DNA. The sample yields about 230,000 clones, roughly 88% seen once. Looked up from germline, CDR1 is SGHAT and CDR2 is FQNNGV. The ends were cut back, 0 bases at V and 8 bases at J, with 5 bases in the middle. This CDR3 region has 12 residues. The data were taken from a study of blood T cell repertoires in COVID-19. Study in general: Samples taken during acute and convalescent COVID-19 were collected in the United States, Italy and Spain. From T cells, B-cell-depleted T cells, or PBMCs came the material, which was cDNA or gDNA.

The J gene is TRBJ2-1, the V gene TRBV11-2; no clear D. The receptor was isolated from a woman in her 40s who had recovered from COVID-19. Sequenced: peripheral blood. The CDR3 sequence: CASSLDRDEQFF. The CDR3 region has the DNA TGTGCCAGCAGCTTAGATCGTGATGAGCAGTTCTTC.